This T cell receptor (beta chain) stems from a study of molecular identifiers for immune sequencing clone quantification. This clonotype occurred many times. V was pared by 2 bases and J by 4 bases, with 9 bases between. This CDR3 has 13 amino acids. Per germline, CDR1 MNHNY and CDR2 SVGAGI (reference sequence). TCRdb reprocessed the PCR reads with MiXCR, giving one entry per CDR3 protein. The sample lists approximately 550,000 distinct CDR3 sequences, about a fifth seen once, with 0.7% to 1% in the top ten. Sequencing was performed on naive CD8+ T cells from blood, with Jurkat cell RNA spiked in. Described subset: FACS-sorted CD8+CD4-CCR7+CD45RA+ naive T cells. The source is a human donor in good health. Some libraries in this study had Jurkat cell RNA spiked in. This chain connects TRBV6-6 to TRBJ2-7; TRBD2 might be the D (5 bases). The CDR3 sequence: CASSYPGIYEQYF. CDR3 sequence (DNA): TGTGCCAGCAGTTACCCCGGGATTTACGAGCAGTACTTC.